This T cell receptor (beta chain) was found in a study of T cells and Merkel cell carcinoma outcomes. Broader study findings: In Merkel cell carcinoma, repertoire and T-cell density reportedly predicted outcomes.

Method: immunoSEQ multiplex PCR; TCRdb's copy keeps in-frame clones and lacks some. Of around 3,200 clones in the sample, 92% are singletons; the top ten hold nearly 2%. Concerning this clone: No antigen is known for it. Other DNA sequences in this specimen translate into the identical CDR3.

From germline, CDR1 is LNHDA and CDR2 SQIVND (reference sequence). Trimming removed 9 bases from V and 1 base from J; junction bases left unmatched: 5. The CDR3 runs 13 residues. The V call is TRBV19, the J call TRBJ2-7; 8 bases match TRBD1. Sample: tumor tissue from Merkel cell carcinoma. The source is a human donor with Merkel cell carcinoma. The CDR3 sequence is CASKRQGSYEQYF. CDR3 nucleotide sequence: TGTGCCAGCAAGCGACAGGGGTCCTACGAGCAGTACTTC.